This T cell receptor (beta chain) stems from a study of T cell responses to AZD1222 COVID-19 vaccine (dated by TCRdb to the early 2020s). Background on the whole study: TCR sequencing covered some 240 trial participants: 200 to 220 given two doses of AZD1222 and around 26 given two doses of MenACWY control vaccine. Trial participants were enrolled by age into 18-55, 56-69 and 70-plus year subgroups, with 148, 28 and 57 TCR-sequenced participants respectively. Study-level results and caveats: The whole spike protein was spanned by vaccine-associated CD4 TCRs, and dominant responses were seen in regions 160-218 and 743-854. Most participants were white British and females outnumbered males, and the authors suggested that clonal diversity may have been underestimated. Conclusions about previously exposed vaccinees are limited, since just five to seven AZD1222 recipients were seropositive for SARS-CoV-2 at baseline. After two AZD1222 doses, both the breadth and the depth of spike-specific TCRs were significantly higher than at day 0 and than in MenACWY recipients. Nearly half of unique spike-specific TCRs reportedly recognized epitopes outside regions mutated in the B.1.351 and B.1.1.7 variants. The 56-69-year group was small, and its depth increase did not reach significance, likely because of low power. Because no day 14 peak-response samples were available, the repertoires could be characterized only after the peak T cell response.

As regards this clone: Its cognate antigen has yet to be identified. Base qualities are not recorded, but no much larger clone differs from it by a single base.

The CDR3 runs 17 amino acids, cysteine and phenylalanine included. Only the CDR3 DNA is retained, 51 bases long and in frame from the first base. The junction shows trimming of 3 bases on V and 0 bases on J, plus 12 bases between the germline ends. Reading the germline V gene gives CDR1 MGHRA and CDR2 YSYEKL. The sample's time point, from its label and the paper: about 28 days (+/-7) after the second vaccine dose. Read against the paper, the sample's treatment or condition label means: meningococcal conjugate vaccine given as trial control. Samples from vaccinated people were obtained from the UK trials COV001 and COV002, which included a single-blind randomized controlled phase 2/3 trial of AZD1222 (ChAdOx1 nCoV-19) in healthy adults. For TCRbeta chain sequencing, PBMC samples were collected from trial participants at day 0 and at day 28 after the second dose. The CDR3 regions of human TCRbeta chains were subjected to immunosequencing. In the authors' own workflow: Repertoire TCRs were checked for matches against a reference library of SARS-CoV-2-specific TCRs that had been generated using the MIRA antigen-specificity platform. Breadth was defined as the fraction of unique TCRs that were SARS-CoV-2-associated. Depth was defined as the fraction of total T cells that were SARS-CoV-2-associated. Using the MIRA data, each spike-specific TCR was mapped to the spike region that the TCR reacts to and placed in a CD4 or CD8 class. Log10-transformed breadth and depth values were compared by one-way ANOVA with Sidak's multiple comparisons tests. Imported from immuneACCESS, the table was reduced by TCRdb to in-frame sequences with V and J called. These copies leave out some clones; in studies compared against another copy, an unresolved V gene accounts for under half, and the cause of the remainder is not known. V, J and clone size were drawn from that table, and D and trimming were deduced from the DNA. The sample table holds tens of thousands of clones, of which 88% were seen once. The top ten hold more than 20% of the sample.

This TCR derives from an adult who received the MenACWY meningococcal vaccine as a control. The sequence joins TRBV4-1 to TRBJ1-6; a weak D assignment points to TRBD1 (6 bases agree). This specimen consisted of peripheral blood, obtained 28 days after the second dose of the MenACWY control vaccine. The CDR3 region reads CASSQPTGSSYNSPLHF. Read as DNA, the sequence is TGCGCCAGCAGCCAGCCGACAGGTAGCTCCTATAATTCACCCCTCCACTTT.